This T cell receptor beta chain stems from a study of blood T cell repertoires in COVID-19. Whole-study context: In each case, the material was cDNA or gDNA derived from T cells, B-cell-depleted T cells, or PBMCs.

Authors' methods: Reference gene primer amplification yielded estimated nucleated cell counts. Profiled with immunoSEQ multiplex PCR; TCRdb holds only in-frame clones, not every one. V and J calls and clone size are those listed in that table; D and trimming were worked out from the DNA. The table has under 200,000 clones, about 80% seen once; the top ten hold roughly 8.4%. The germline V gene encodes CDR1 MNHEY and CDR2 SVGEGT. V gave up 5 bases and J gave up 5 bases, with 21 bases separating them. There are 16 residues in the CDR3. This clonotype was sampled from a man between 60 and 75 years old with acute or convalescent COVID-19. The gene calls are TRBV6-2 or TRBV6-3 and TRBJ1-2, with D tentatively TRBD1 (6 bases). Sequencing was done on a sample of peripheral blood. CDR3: CASSDTGTLYGYGYTF. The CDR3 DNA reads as TGTGCCAGCAGTGACACCGGGACACTTTACGGGTATGGCTACACCTTC.